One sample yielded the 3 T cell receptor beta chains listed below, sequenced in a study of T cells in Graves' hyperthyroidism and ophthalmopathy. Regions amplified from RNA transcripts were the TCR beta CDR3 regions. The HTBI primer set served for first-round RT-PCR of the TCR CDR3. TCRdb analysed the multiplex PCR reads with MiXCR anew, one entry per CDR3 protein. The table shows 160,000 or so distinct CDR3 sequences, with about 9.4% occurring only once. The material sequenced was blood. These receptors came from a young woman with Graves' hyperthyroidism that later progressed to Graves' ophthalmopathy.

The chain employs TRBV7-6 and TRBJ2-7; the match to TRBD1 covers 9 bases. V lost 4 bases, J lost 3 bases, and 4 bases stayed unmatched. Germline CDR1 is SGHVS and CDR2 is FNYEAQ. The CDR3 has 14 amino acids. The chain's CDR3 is CASSSGTGFYEQYF. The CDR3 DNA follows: TGTGCCAGCAGCTCCGGGACAGGGTTCTACGAGCAGTACTTC.

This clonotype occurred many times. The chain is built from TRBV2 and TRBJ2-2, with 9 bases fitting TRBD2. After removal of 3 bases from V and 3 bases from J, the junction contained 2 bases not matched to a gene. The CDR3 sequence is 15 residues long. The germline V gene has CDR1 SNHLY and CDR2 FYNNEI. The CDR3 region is CASSDSGSDTGELFF. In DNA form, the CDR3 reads TGTGCCAGCAGTGATAGCGGGAGCGACACCGGGGAGCTGTTTTTT. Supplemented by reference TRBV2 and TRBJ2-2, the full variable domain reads EPEVTQTPSHQVTQMGQEVILRCVPISNHLYFYWYRQILGQKVEFLVSFYNNEISEKSEIFDDQFSVERPDGSNFTLKIRSTKLEDSAMYFCASSDSGSDTGELFFGEGSRLTVL.

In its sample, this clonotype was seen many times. The CDR3 DNA reads TGTGCCAGTACCTGGAGGGATGGGACTGAAGCTTTCTTT. Its protein is CASTWRDGTEAFF. J is TRBJ1-1 and V is TRBV19, with D unclear. With 7 bases removed from V and 5 bases from J, the gap between germline ends came to 14 bases. The CDR3 is made up of 13 amino acids. Per germline, CDR1 LNHDA and CDR2 SQIVND (reference sequence).